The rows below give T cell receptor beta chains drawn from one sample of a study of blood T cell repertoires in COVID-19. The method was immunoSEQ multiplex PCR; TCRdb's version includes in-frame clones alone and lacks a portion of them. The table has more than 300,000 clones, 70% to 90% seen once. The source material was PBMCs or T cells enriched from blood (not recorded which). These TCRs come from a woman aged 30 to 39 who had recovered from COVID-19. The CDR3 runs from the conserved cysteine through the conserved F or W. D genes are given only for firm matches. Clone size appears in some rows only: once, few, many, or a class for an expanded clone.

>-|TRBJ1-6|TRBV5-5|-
TGTGCCAGCAGTGGGGCAGGGCGTTCACCCCTCCACTTT
CASSGAGRSPLHF
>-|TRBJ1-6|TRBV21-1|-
TGTGCCAGCAGCAAAGCGCAGGGCAGCTCCTATAATTCACCCCTCCACTTT
CASSKAQGSSYNSPLHF
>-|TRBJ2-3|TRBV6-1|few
TGTGCCAGCAGTGAATTGGCCGCTAGCACAGATACGCAGTATTTT
CASSELAASTDTQYF
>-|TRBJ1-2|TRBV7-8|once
TGTGCCAGCAGCTCAATTACTCTAGATGGCTACACCTTC
CASSSITLDGYTF
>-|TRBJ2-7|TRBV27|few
TGTGCCAGCAGCTTGGGCTATTCTAGCTCCGAGCAGTACTTC
CASSLGYSSSEQYF
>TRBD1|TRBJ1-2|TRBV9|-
TGTGCCAGCGGACAGGTTAACTATGGCTACACCTTC
CASGQVNYGYTF
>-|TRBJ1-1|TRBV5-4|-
TGTGCCAGCAGCTTGTCCCGGAACACTGAAGCTTTCTTT
CASSLSRNTEAFF
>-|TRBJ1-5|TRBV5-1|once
TGCGCCAGCAGCTTAGACAGCTCCTATCAGCCCCAGCATTTT
CASSLDSSYQPQHF
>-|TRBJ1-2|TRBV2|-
TGTGCCAGCAGTGAGCTTCCGGGGATAGGAGGCTACACCTTC
CASSELPGIGGYTF
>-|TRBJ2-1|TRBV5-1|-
TGCGCCAGCAGCGCCCCCGGGACTCAAGCCTACAATGAGCAGTTCTTC
CASSAPGTQAYNEQFF
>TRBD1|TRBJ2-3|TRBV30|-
TGTGCCTGGAGTGTAACAGGGGGCTACACAGATACGCAGTATTTT
CAWSVTGGYTDTQYF
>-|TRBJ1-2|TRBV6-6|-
TGTGCCAGCAGCCCCAGGGACTCAGGGATCTATGGCTACACCTTC
CASSPRDSGIYGYTF
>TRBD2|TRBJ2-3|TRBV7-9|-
TGTGCCAGCAGCTTTAGCGGGGGGTACGGAGATACGCAGTATTTT
CASSFSGGYGDTQYF
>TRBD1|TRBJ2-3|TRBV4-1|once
TGCGCCAGCAGCCAAGGTCCCAGGGGGCTTTTCACAGATACGCAGTATTTT
CASSQGPRGLFTDTQYF
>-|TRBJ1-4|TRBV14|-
TGTGCCAGCACCCCCGACTCGGGGGAAAAACTGTTTTTT
CASTPDSGEKLFF
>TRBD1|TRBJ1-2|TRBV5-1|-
TGCGCCAGCAGCTTGGGGGACAGCCTATATGGCTACACCTTC
CASSLGDSLYGYTF
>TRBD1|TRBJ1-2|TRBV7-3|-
TGTGCCAGCAGCCCGAGCCAGACAGGGGCTGGAGGCTACACCTTC
CASSPSQTGAGGYTF
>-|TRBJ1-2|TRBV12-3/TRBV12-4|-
TGTGCCAGCAGTGGACAGACAGGCACCTCCTACACCTTC
CASSGQTGTSYTF
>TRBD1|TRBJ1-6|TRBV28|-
TGTGCCACCAGGGGGCTTAATAATTCACCCCTCCACTTT
CATRGLNNSPLHF
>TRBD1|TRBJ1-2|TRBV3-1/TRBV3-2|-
TGTGCCAGCAGCCCGCGGACAGGGAACTATGGCTACACCTTC
CASSPRTGNYGYTF
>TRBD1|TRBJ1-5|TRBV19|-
TGTGCCAGTTCGGGACAGGCTCTCGGGCCCCAGCATTTT
CASSGQALGPQHF
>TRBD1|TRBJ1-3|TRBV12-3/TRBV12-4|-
TGTGCCAGCAGGCTCGGACAGGGAGACACCATATATTTT
CASRLGQGDTIYF
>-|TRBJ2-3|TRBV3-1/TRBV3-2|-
TGTGCCAGCAGCCAATTCCTGACAGATACGCAGTATTTT
CASSQFLTDTQYF
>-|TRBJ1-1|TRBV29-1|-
TGCAGCTCTGACACGATGAACACTGAAGCTTTCTTT
CSSDTMNTEAFF
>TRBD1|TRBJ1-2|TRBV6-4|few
TGTGCCAGCAGTGACAAGACCGGGACAGGGGTTGATACGGATGGCTACACCTTC
CASSDKTGTGVDTDGYTF
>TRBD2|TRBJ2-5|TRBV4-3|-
TGCGCCAGCAGCCAAACAGGACTAGCCCTAGAGACCCAGTACTTC
CASSQTGLALETQYF
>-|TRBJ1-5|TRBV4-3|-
TGCGCCAGCAGCCAAGAAGTATCAGGGCCCCAGCATTTT
CASSQEVSGPQHF
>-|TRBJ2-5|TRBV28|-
TGTGCCAGCAGCCCACTAGGAAAAGAGACCCAGTACTTC
CASSPLGKETQYF
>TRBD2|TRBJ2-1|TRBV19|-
TGTGCCAGTAGTCTCGGACTAGCCCCTGGCAATGAGCAGTTCTTC
CASSLGLAPGNEQFF
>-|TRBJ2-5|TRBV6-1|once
TGTGCCAGCAGTGAAAGGGGAAGGATTCAGGCCCAGTACTTC
CASSERGRIQAQYF
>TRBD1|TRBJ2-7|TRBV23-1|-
TGCGCCAGCAAGCTGGACAGGGGGCAATCGGAGCAGTACTTC
CASKLDRGQSEQYF
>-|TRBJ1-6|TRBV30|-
TGTGCCTGGACCCGGCGCAGGGGAGAATCACCCCTCCACTTT
CAWTRRRGESPLHF
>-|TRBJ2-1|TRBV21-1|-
TGTGCCAGCAGCGCCCCCGCCCGGACGGGGATTTACAATGAGCAGTTCTTC
CASSAPARTGIYNEQFF
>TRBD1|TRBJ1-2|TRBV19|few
TGTGCCAGTACGGGACAGCAACTATTTGGCTACACCTTC
CASTGQQLFGYTF
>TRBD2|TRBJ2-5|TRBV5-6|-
TGTGCCAGCAGCAATCCATTAGCGGGGGTGGAAGGAGAGACCCAGTACTTC
CASSNPLAGVEGETQYF
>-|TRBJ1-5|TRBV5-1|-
TGCGCCAGCAGCTCGCAAGGGGGTAGGGATAGCAATCAGCCCCAGCATTTT
CASSSQGGRDSNQPQHF
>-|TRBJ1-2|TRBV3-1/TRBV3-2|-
TGTGCCAGCAGCGGCTCTAGCTATGGCTACACCTTC
CASSGSSYGYTF
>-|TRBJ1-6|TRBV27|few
TGTGCCAGCAGTTTATCAGGCAGGAATTCACCCCTCCACTTT
CASSLSGRNSPLHF
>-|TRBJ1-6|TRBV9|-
TGTGCCAGCAGCGTAGGGCAGGATAATTCACCCCTCCACTTT
CASSVGQDNSPLHF